This T cell receptor beta chain stems from a study of identical twins. TCRdb reprocessed the 5' RACE reads via MiXCR and lists one record per CDR3 protein. Among 750,000 to 950,000 distinct CDR3 sequences listed, around an eighth were seen once. In the case of this clonotype: The antigen remains undetermined.

Study-level results: Out-of-frame sharing of TCR alpha in monozygotic twins was underestimated by models.

The CDR3 is 16 amino acids. Germline CDR1 and CDR2: MDHEN and SYDVKM. V was clipped by 0 bases and J by 1 base; unmatched bases: 4. The sample also formed part of further work on yellow fever vaccine responses in identical twins. Per that study: Twins reportedly appeared to share part of their vaccine T cell response while keeping part individual.

Sequencing was carried out using PBMCs. The chain couples TRBV28 to TRBJ2-7; TRBD2 agrees at 9 bases. This receptor was obtained from a young woman in good health. DNA of the CDR3: TGTGCCAGCAGTTTATGGGCTAGCGGGACGTCCTACGAGCAGTACTTC. As protein: CASSLWASGTSYEQYF. Variable domain in full (rest from reference TRBV28 and TRBJ2-7): DVKVTQSSRYLVKRTGEKVFLECVQDMDHENMFWYRQDPGLGLRLIYFSYDVKMKEKGDIPEGYSVSREKKERFSLILESASTNQTSMYLCASSLWASGTSYEQYFGPGTRLTVT.